Below are 4 T cell receptor beta chains sequenced from a single sample in a study of blood T cell repertoires in COVID-19. Libraries were prepared by immunoSEQ multiplex PCR; TCRdb keeps only in-frame clonotypes and omits some of them. The top ten hold over 8% of the sample, which has some 31,000 clones, approximately 91% seen once. The sequenced sample consisted of peripheral blood. The receptors stem from a human donor with active COVID-19. The donor label of this sample is uncertain.

In its sample, this clone was seen a few times. V is TRBV27 and J is TRBJ2-7, with D possibly matching TRBD2 (5 bases). In germline, CDR1 is MNHEY, CDR2 SMNVEV (reference sequence). Trimming cost V 2 bases and J 4 bases, with 9 bases left between them. CDR3 length: 13 residues. This CDR3 reads CASSLRAEYEQYF. The CDR3 DNA reads as TGTGCCAGCAGTTTACGAGCGGAGTACGAGCAGTACTTC.

The gene calls are TRBV7-9 and TRBJ2-2, with TRBD1 matching over 7 bases. The junction had 8 bases not matched to a gene; V was cut back by 2 bases and J by 5 bases. The CDR3 is 16 amino acids. Germline assignment: CDR1 SEHNR and CDR2 FQNEAQ (reference sequence). CDR3 nucleotide sequence: TGTGCCAGCAGCTTAACGAGACAGGGATGGACCGGGGAGCTGTTTTTT. The encoded protein is CASSLTRQGWTGELFF.

This rearrangement joins TRBV4-2 to TRBJ2-3, with 9 bases fitting TRBD2. V dropped 0 bases and J dropped 2; count of bases not matched to a gene: 6. Germline V gene sequence: CDR1 LGHNA, CDR2 YNFKEQ. This CDR3 is built from 17 residues. The CDR3 region has the DNA TGTGCCAGCAGCCAAGATAGCCCTAGCGGGATCACAGATACGCAGTATTTT. Its protein is CASSQDSPSGITDTQYF.

The chain combines TRBV10-2 with TRBJ2-3; 9 bases are shared with TRBD2. Germline V gene lookup returns CDR1 WSHSY and CDR2 SAAADI. The CDR3 runs 15 residues. Trimming removed 6 bases from V and 6 bases from J; junction bases left unmatched: 10. The CDR3 reads CASRTLAGPTDTQYF. In nucleotides, the CDR3 is TGCGCCAGCAGAACCCTAGCGGGGCCAACGGATACGCAGTATTTT.